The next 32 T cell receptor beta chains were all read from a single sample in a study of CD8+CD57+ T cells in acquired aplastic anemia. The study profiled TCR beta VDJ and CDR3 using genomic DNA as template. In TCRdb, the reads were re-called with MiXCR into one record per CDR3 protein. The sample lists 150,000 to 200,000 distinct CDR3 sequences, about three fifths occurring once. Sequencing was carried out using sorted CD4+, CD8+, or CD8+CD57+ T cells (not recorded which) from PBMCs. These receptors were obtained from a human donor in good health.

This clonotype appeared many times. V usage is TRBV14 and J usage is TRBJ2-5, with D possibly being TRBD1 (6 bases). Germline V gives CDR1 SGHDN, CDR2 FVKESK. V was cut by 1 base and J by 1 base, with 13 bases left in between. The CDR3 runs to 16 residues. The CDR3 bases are TGTGCCAGCAGCCAAGGGGTGGGGGCCACCCAAGAGACCCAGTACTTC. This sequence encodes CASSQGVGATQETQYF.

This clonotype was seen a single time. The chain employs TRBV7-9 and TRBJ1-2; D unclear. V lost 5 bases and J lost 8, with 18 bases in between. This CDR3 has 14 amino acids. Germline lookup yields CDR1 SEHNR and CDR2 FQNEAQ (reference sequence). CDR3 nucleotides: TGTGCCAGCAGCCAAAGCGGGCTTTCTGGGGGCTACACCTTC. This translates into CASSQSGLSGGYTF.

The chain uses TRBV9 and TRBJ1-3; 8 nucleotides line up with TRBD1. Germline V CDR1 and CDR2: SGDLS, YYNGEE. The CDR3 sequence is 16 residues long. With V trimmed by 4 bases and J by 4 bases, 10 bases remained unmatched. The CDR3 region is CASSYGQGIGGNTIYF. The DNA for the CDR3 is TGTGCCAGCAGCTACGGACAGGGCATCGGCGGAAACACCATATATTTT.

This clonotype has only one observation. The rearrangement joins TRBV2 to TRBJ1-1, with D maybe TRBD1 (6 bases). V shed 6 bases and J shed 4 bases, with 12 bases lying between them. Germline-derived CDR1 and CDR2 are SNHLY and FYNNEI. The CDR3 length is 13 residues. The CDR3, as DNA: TGTGCCAGCAGAGGGGGAAGAGTCACTGAAGCTTTCTTT. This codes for CASRGGRVTEAFF. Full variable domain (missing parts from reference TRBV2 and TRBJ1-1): EPEVTQTPSHQVTQMGQEVILRCVPISNHLYFYWYRQILGQKVEFLVSFYNNEISEKSEIFDDQFSVERPDGSNFTLKIRSTKLEDSAMYFCASRGGRVTEAFFGQGTRLTVV.

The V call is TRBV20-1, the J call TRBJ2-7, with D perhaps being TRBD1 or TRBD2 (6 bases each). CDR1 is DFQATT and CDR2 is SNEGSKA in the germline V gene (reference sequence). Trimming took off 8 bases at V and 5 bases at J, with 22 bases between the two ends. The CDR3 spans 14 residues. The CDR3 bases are TGCAGTCTGGCGGGACAATTAGGTAACCACGAGCAGTACTTC. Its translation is CSLAGQLGNHEQYF.

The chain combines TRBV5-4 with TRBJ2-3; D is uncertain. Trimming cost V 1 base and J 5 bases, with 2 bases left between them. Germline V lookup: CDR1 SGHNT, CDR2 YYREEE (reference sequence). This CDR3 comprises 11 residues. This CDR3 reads CASSLRDTQYF. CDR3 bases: TGTGCCAGCAGCTTGCGAGATACGCAGTATTTT.

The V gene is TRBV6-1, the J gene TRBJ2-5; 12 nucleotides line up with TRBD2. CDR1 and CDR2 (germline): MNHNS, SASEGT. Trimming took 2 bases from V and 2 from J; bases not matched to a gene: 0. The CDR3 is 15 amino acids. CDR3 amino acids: CASSELAGGQETQYF. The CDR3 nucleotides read TGTGCCAGCAGTGAACTAGCGGGGGGGCAAGAGACCCAGTACTTC.

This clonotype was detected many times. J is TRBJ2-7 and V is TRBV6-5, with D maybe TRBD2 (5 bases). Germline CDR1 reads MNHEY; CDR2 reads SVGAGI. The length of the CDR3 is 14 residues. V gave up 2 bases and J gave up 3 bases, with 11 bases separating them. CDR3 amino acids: CASSYEGSDYEQYF. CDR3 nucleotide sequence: TGTGCCAGCAGTTACGAGGGTTCCGACTACGAGCAGTACTTC.

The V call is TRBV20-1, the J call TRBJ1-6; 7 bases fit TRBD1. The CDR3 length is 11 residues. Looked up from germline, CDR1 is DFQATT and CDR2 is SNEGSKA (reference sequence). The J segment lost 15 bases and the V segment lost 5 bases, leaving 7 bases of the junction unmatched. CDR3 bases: TGCAGTGCTTATCGGGACAGCGACCTCCACTTT. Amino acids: CSAYRDSDLHF.

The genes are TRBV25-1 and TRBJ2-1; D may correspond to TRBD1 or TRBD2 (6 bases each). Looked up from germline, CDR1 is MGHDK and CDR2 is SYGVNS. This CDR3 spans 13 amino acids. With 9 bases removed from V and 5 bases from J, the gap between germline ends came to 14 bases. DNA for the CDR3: TGTGCCAGTCAGCAAGGGGGGCACAATGAGCAGTTCTTC. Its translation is CASQQGGHNEQFF.

The CDR3 loop is CATNQGLNSNQPQHF. CDR3 coding DNA: TGTGCCACCAATCAGGGATTAAATAGCAATCAGCCCCAGCATTTT. V usage is TRBV15 and J usage is TRBJ1-5; weak D call: TRBD1 (5 bases). Per germline, CDR1 LNHNV and CDR2 YYDKDF (reference sequence). V dropped 7 bases and J dropped 0 bases, with 13 bases sitting between them. This CDR3 has 15 amino acids.

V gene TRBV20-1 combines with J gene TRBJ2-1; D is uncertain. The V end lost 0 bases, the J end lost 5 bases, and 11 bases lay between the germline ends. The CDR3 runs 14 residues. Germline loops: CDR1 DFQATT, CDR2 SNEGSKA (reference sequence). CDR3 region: CSARDFLQNNEQFF. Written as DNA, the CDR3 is TGCAGTGCTAGAGATTTTTTACAGAACAATGAGCAGTTCTTC.

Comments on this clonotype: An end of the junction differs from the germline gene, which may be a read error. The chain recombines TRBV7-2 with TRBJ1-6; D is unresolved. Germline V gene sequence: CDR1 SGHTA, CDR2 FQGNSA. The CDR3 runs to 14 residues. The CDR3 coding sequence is TGTGCCAGCAGTTTAGAGGTGTGGACTTCACCCCTCCACTTT. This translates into CASSLEVWTSPLHF.

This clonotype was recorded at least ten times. CDR3 sequence reads: CASSQGTGENQPQHF. The CDR3 region has the DNA TGTGCCAGCAGCCAGGGGACAGGGGAGAATCAGCCCCAGCATTTT. The chain is built from TRBV5-4 and TRBJ1-5, with 10 bases fitting TRBD1. This CDR3 has 15 residues. The V segment lost 4 bases and the J segment 4 bases; nucleotides outside the gene matches: 5. In germline, CDR1 is SGHNT, CDR2 YYREEE (reference sequence).

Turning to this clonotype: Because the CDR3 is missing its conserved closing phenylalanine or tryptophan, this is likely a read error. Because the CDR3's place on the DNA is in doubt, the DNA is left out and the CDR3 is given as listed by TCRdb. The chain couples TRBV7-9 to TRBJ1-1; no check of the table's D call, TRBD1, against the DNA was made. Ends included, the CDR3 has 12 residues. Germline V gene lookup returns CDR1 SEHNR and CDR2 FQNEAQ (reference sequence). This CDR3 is CASSLLGPGPFS.

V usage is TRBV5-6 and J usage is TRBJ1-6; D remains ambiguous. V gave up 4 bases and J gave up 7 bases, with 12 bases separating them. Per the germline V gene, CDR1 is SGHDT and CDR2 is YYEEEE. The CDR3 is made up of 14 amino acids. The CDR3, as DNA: TGTGCCAGCAGCCGCGAAATGGGGAATTCACCCCTCCACTTT. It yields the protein CASSREMGNSPLHF.

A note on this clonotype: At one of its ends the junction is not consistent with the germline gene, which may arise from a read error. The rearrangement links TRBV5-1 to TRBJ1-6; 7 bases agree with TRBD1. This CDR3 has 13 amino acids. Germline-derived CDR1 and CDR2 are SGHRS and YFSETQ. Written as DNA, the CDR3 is TGTGCCAGCAGCTCCTTGGACAGGCCACCCCTCCACTTT. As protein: CASSSLDRPPLHF.

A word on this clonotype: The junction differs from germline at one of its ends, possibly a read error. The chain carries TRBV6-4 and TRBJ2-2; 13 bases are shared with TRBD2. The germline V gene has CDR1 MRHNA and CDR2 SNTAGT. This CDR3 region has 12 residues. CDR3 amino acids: CASSRTSGGLFF. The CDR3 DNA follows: TGTGCCAGCAGTCGGACTAGCGGGGGGCTGTTTTTT.

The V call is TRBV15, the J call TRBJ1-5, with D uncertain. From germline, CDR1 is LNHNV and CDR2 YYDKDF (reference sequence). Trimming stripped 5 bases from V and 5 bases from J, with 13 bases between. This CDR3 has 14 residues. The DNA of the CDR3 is TGTGCCACCAGCCCTGTAACTTCTGATCAGCCCCAGCATTTT. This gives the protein CATSPVTSDQPQHF.

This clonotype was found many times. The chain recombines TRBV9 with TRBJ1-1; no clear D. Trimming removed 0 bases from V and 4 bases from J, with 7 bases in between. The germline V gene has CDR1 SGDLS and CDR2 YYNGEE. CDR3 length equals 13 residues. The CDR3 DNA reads TGTGCCAGCAGCGTAGGGCAGATCACTGAAGCTTTCTTT. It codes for CASSVGQITEAFF.

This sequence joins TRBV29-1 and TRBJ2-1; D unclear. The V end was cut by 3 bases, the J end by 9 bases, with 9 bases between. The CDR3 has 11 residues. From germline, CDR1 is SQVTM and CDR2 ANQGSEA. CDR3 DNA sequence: TGCAGCGTTGACAGTGGCTCTGAGCAGTTCTTC. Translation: CSVDSGSEQFF.

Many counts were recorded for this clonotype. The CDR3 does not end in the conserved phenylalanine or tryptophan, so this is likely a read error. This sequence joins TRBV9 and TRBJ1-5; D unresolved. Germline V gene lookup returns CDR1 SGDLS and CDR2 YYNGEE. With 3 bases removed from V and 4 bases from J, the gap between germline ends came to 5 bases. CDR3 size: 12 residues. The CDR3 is CASSASNQPQHL. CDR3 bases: TGTGCCAGCAGCGCTTCGAATCAGCCCCAGCATCTT.

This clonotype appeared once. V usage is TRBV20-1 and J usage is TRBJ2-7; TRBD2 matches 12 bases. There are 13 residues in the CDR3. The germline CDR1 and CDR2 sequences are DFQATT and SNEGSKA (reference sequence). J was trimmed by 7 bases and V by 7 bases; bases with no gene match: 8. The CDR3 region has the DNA TGCAGTGGGACTAGCGGGACTAGGGAGGAGCAGTACTTC. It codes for CSGTSGTREEQYF.

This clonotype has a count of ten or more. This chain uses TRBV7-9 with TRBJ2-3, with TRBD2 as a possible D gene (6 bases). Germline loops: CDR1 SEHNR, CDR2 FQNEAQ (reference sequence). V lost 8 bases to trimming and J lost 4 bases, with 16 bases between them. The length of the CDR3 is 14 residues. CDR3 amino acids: CASRGGLGSDTQYF. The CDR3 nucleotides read TGTGCCAGCCGTGGAGGGCTAGGTTCAGATACGCAGTATTTT.

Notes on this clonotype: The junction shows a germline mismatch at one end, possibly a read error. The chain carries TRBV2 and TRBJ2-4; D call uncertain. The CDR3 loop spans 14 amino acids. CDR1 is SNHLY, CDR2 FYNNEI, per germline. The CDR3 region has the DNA TGTGCCAGCAATGAACTGACCGCGGAAAACATTCAGTACTTC. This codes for CASNELTAENIQYF.

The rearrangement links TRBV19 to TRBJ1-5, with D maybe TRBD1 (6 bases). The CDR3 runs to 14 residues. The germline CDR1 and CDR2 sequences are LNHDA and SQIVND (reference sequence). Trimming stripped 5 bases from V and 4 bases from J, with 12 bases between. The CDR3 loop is CASSSGTTNQPQHF. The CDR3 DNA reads TGTGCCAGTAGTTCCGGGACAACAAATCAGCCCCAGCATTTT.

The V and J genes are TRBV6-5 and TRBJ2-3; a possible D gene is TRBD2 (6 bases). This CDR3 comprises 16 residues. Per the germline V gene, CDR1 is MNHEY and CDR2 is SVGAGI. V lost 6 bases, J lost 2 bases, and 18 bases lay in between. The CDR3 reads CASRPTRERATDTQYF. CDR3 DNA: TGTGCCAGCAGACCGACTAGGGAGAGGGCCACAGATACGCAGTATTTT.

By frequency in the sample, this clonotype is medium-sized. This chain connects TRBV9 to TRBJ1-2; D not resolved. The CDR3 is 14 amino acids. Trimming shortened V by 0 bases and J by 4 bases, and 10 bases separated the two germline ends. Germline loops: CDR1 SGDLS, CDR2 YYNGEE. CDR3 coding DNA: TGTGCCAGCAGCGTAGCCACCTCCGGCTATGGCTACACCTTC. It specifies CASSVATSGYGYTF.

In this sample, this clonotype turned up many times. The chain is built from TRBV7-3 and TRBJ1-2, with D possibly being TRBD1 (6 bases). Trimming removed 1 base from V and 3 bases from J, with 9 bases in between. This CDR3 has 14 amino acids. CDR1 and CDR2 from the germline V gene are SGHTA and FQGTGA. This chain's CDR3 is CASSLIAGDYGYTF. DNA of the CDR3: TGTGCCAGCAGCTTAATCGCAGGGGACTATGGCTACACCTTC.

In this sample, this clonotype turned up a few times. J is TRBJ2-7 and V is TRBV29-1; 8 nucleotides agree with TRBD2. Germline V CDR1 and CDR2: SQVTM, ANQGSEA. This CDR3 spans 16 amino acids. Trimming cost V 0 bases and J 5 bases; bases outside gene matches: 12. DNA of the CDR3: TGCAGCGTTGAAGACCGGGAGGGTGGGATAGCTAACGAGCAGTACTTC. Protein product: CSVEDREGGIANEQYF.

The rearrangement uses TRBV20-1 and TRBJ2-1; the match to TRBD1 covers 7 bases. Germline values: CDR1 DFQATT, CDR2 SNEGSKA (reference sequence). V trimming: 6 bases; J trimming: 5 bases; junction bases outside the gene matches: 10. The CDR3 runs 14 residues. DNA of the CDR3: TGCAGTGCCAATCTACAGGGGAGAGACAATGAGCAGTTCTTC. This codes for CSANLQGRDNEQFF.

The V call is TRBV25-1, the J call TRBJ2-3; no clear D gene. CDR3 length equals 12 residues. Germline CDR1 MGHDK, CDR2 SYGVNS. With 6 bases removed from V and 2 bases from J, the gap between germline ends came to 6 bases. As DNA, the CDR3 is TGTGCCAGCAGATCTCTCACAGATACGCAGTATTTT. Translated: CASRSLTDTQYF. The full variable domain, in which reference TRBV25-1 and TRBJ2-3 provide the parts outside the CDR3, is EADIYQTPRYLVIGTGKKITLECSQTMGHDKMYWYQQDPGMELHLIHYSYGVNSTEKGDLSSESTVSRIRTEHFPLTLESARPSHTSQYLCASRSLTDTQYFGPGTRLTVL.